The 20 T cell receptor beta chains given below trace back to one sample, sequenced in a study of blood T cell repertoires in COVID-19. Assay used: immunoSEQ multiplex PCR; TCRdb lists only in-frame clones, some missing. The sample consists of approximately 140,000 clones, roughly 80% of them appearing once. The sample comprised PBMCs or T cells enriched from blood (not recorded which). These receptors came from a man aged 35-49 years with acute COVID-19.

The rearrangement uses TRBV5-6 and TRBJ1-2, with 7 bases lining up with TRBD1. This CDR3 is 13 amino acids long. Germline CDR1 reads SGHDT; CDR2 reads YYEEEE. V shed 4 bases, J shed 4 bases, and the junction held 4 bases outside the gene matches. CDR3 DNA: TGTGCCAGCAGCGAGGGACAGCCCTATGGCTACACCTTC. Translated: CASSEGQPYGYTF. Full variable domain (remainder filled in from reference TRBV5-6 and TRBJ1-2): DAGVTQSPTHLIKTRGQQVTLRCSPKSGHDTVSWYQQALGQGPQFIFQYYEEEERQRGNFPDRFSGHQFPNYSSELNVNALLLGDSALYLCASSEGQPYGYTFGSGTRLTVV.

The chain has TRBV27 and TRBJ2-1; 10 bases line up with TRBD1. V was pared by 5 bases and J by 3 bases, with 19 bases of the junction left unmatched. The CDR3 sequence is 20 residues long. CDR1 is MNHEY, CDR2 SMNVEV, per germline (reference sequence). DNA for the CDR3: TGTGCCAGCAGTCCTTATCCCGGTCGTACCGGGACAGGGGTCTACAATGAGCAGTTCTTC. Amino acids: CASSPYPGRTGTGVYNEQFF.

The CDR3 is CASSPTSGLGQETQYF. The DNA for the CDR3 is TGTGCCAGCAGCCCAACTAGCGGATTGGGACAAGAGACCCAGTACTTC. This sequence joins TRBV5-4 and TRBJ2-5; 8 positions agree with TRBD2. Germline values: CDR1 SGHNT, CDR2 YYREEE (reference sequence). CDR3 length: 16 residues. After removal of 4 bases from V and 2 bases from J, the junction contained 10 bases not matched to a gene. Using reference TRBV5-4 and TRBJ2-5 for the parts outside the CDR3, the full variable domain is ETGVTQSPTHLIKTRGQQVTLRCSSQSGHNTVSWYQQALGQGPQFIFQYYREEENGRGNFPPRFSGLQFPNYSSELNVNALELDDSALYLCASSPTSGLGQETQYFGPGTRLLVL.

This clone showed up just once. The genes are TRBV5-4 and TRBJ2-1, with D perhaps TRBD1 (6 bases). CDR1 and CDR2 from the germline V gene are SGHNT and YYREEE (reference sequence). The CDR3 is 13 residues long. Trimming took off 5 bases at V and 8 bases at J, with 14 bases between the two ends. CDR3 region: CASSKTGLDEQFF. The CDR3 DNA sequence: TGTGCCAGCAGTAAAACAGGGCTCGATGAGCAGTTCTTC.

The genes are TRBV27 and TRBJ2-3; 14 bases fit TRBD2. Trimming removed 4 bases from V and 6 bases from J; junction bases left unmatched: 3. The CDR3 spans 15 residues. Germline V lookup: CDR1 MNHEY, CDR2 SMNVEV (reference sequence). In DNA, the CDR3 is TGTGCCAGCAGTTGGACTAGCGGGGGGTCGGATACGCAGTATTTT. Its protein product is CASSWTSGGSDTQYF.

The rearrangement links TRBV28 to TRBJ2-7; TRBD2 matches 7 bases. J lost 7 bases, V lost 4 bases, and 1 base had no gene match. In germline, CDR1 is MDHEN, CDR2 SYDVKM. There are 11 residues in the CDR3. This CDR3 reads CASSWGGEQYF. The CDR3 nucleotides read TGTGCCAGCAGTTGGGGAGGGGAGCAGTACTTC.

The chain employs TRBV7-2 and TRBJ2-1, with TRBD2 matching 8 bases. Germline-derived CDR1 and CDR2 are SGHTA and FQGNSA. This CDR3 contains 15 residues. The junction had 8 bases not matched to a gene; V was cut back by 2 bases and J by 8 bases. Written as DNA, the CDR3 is TGTGCCAGCAGCTTAACCGCGGGAGGCTGGGATGAGCAGTTCTTC. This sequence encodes CASSLTAGGWDEQFF.

Here the CDR3 DNA reads TGTGCCAGCAGCACCAGACAGGGGAGGATAGAGACCCAGTACTTC. Translating it yields CASSTRQGRIETQYF. This rearrangement joins TRBV28 to TRBJ2-5, with TRBD1 identical over 8 bases. Trimming took 6 bases from V and 4 from J; bases not matched to a gene: 10. CDR1 and CDR2 (germline): MDHEN, SYDVKM. There are 15 residues in the CDR3.

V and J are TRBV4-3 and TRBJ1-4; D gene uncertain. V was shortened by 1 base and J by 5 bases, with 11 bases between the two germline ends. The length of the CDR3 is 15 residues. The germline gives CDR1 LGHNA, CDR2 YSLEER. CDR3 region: CASSQVLRRNEKLFF. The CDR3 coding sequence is TGCGCCAGCAGCCAAGTTCTCCGGCGGAATGAAAAACTGTTTTTT.

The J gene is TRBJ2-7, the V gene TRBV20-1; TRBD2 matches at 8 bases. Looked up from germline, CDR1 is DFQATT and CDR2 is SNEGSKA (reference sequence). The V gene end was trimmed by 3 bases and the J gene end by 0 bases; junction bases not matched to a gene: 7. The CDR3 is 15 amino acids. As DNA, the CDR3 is TGCAGTGCTAGTAGCGGGGACTACTACTCCTACGAGCAGTACTTC. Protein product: CSASSGDYYSYEQYF.

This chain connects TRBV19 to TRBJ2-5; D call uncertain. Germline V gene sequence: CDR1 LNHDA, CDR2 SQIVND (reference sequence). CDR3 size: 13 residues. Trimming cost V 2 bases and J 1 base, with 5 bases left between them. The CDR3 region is CASSITGQETQYF. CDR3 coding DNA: TGTGCCAGTAGTATAACTGGCCAAGAGACCCAGTACTTC.

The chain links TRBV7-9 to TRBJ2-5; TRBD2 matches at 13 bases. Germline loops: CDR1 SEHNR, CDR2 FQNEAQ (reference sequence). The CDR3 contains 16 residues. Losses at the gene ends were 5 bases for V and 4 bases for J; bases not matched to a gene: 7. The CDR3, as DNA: TGTGCCAGCAGCCCTGGACTAGCGGGGGTCCCAGAGACCCAGTACTTC. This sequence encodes CASSPGLAGVPETQYF. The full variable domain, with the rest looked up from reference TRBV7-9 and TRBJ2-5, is DTGVSQNPRHKITKRGQNVTFRCDPISEHNRLYWYRQTLGQGPEFLTYFQNEAQLEKSRLLSDRFSAERPKGSFSTLEIQRTEQGDSAMYLCASSPGLAGVPETQYFGPGTRLLVL.

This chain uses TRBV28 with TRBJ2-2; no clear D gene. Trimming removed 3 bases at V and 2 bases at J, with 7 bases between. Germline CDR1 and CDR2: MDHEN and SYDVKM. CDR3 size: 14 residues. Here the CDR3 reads CASSFHTNTGELFF. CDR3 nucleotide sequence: TGTGCCAGCAGTTTTCACACAAACACCGGGGAGCTGTTTTTT.

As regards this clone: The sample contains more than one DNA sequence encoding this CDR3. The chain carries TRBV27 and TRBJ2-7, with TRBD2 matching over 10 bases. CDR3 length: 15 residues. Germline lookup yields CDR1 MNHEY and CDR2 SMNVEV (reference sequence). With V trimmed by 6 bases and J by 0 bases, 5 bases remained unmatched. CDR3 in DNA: TGTGCCAGCAGCCTTACTAGCGGGACCTCCTACGAGCAGTACTTC. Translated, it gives CASSLTSGTSYEQYF.

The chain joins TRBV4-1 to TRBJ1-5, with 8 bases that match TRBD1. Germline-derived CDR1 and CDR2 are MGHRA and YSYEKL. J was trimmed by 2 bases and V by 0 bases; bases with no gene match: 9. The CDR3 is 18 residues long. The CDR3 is CASSQEKGQGAGNQPQHF. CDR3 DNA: TGCGCCAGCAGCCAAGAAAAAGGGCAGGGGGCGGGCAATCAGCCCCAGCATTTT.

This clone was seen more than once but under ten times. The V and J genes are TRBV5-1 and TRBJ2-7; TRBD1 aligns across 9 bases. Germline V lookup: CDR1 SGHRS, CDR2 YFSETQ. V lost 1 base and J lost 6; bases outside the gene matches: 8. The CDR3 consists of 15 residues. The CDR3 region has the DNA TGCGCCAGCAGCTTGATGACAGGGGGAGGAAGCGAGCAGTACTTC. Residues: CASSLMTGGGSEQYF.

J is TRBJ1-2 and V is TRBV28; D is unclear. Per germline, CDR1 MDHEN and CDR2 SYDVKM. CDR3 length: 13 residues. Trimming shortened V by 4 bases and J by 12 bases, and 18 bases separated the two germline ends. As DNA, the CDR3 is TGTGCCAGCAGTTCCGGTTTGGCAGGCAGACACACCTTC. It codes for CASSSGLAGRHTF.

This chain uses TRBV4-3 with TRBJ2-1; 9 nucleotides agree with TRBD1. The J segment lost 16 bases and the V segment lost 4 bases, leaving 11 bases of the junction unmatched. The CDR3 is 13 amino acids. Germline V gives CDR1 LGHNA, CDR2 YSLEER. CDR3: CASSPNGGQGLFF. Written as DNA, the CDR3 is TGCGCCAGCAGCCCAAACGGGGGACAGGGTTTATTCTTC.

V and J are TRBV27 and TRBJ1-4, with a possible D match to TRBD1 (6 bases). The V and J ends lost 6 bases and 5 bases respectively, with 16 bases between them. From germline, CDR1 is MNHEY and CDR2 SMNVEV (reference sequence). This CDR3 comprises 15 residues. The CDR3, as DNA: TGTGCCAGCAGACCCTCAGGGGTCTTGAATGAAAAACTGTTTTTT. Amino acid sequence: CASRPSGVLNEKLFF.

The CDR3 sequence is CASSEVAGGGVEQYF. CDR3 sequence (DNA): TGTGCCAGCAGCGAAGTAGCGGGAGGGGGGGTCGAGCAGTACTTC. This rearrangement joins TRBV3-1 (or the pseudogene TRBV3-2) to TRBJ2-7; TRBD2 aligns across 11 bases. The germline CDR1 and CDR2 sequences are LGHDT and YNNKEL (reference sequence). J was trimmed by 6 bases and V by 5 bases; bases with no gene match: 9. The CDR3 is 15 amino acids.